A selection of T cell receptor beta chains follows, all from one sample in a study of Graves' ophthalmopathy and Graves' hyperthyroidism. From the multiplex PCR reads, TCRdb called clonotypes with MiXCR, one entry per CDR3 protein. The sample yields approximately 460,000 distinct CDR3 sequences, about an eighth seen once. What was sequenced was blood. The source is a woman aged 25 to 39 with Graves' ophthalmopathy. CDR3s include the opening cysteine and the closing phenylalanine or tryptophan. Fields, in order: CDR3 DNA, CDR3 protein, CDR3 length, V gene, clone size, D gene, J gene. D genes are given only for firm matches. Clone size is stated in some rows and not others, as once, few, many or a class when expanded.

CDR3 DNA: TGTGCCAGCAGTTACCCACAGGGGACCTATGGCTACACCTTC
CDR3 protein: CASSYPQGTYGYTF
CDR3 length: 14
V gene: TRBV6-2/TRBV6-3
clone size: many
D gene: TRBD1
J gene: TRBJ1-2

CDR3 DNA: TGTGCCATCAGCGCTGGGACAGTAAAAAACTCCTACGAGCAGTACTTC
CDR3 protein: CAISAGTVKNSYEQYF
CDR3 length: 16
V gene: TRBV10-3
clone size: -
D gene: TRBD1
J gene: TRBJ2-7

CDR3 DNA: TGTGCCAGCAGTGCACAGGGGCGGTACGAGCAGTACTTC
CDR3 protein: CASSAQGRYEQYF
CDR3 length: 13
V gene: TRBV28
clone size: many
D gene: TRBD1
J gene: TRBJ2-7

CDR3 DNA: TGCAGTGCTCTCCTTTGGGGCATTGGAGCCAAAAACATTCAGTACTTC
CDR3 protein: CSALLWGIGAKNIQYF
CDR3 length: 16
V gene: TRBV20-1
clone size: many
D gene: -
J gene: TRBJ2-4

CDR3 DNA: TGTGCCAGCAGCAAACGGACAGGGAATTACGAGCAGTACTTC
CDR3 protein: CASSKRTGNYEQYF
CDR3 length: 14
V gene: TRBV12-3/TRBV12-4
clone size: -
D gene: TRBD1
J gene: TRBJ2-7

CDR3 DNA: TGTGCCAGCAGTCCAAGTACGGGATACGGCTACACCTTC
CDR3 protein: CASSPSTGYGYTF
CDR3 length: 13
V gene: TRBV12-3/TRBV12-4
clone size: many
D gene: -
J gene: TRBJ1-2

CDR3 DNA: TGTGCCAGCAGTTTAGGGGCAGGGCTCGACACGACCCAGTACTTC
CDR3 protein: CASSLGAGLDTTQYF
CDR3 length: 15
V gene: TRBV27
clone size: -
D gene: -
J gene: TRBJ2-5

CDR3 DNA: TGCAGCGCCAGTAGGGGGCGGGGCACTGAAGCTTTCTTT
CDR3 protein: CSASRGRGTEAFF
CDR3 length: 13
V gene: TRBV29-1
clone size: many
D gene: TRBD1
J gene: TRBJ1-1

CDR3 DNA: TGTGCCAGCAGCTTAGATGGACAGGCAACTCAGCCCCAGCATTTT
CDR3 protein: CASSLDGQATQPQHF
CDR3 length: 15
V gene: TRBV7-9
clone size: -
D gene: TRBD1
J gene: TRBJ1-5

CDR3 DNA: TGTGCCACATCAACTAGCGGGGACGCCGGGGAGCTGTTTTTT
CDR3 protein: CATSTSGDAGELFF
CDR3 length: 14
V gene: TRBV24-1
clone size: many
D gene: TRBD2
J gene: TRBJ2-2

CDR3 DNA: TGTGCCAGCAGCCAAGTCGGACAGGGGGCTGATGAAGCTTTCTTT
CDR3 protein: CASSQVGQGADEAFF
CDR3 length: 15
V gene: TRBV3-1
clone size: -
D gene: TRBD1
J gene: TRBJ1-1

CDR3 DNA: TGTGCCAGCAGAGAAGGGGGGACTGATAACTATGGCTACACCTTC
CDR3 protein: CASREGGTDNYGYTF
CDR3 length: 15
V gene: TRBV28
clone size: once
D gene: -
J gene: TRBJ1-2

CDR3 DNA: TGTGCCAGCAACCCCGGTAGACTTTCTGGAAACACCATATATTTT
CDR3 protein: CASNPGRLSGNTIYF
CDR3 length: 15
V gene: TRBV5-8
clone size: many
D gene: -
J gene: TRBJ1-3

CDR3 DNA: TGTGCCAGCAGTGGGGGACTAGATCGACCCTCGCCCCAAGAGACCCAGTACTTC
CDR3 protein: CASSGGLDRPSPQETQYF
CDR3 length: 18
V gene: TRBV25-1
clone size: few
D gene: TRBD2
J gene: TRBJ2-5

CDR3 DNA: TGTGCCAGCAGCTTAGTGGGGTCGGGGGTTCTGAACACCGGGGAGCTGTTTTTT
CDR3 protein: CASSLVGSGVLNTGELFF
CDR3 length: 18
V gene: TRBV7-6
clone size: many
D gene: -
J gene: TRBJ2-2

CDR3 DNA: TGTGCCAGCAGCTTAGCGGGAGGATTTGAGACCCAGTACTTC
CDR3 protein: CASSLAGGFETQYF
CDR3 length: 14
V gene: TRBV7-2
clone size: many
D gene: -
J gene: TRBJ2-5

CDR3 DNA: TGTGCCATCAGTGGGGCGTCAACTCAGCGGGAGTATTACGAGCAGTACTTC
CDR3 protein: CAISGASTQREYYEQYF
CDR3 length: 17
V gene: TRBV10-3
clone size: many
D gene: TRBD2
J gene: TRBJ2-7

CDR3 DNA: TGTGCCACGCAGCCTTACGGTATCAACTATGGCTACACCTTC
CDR3 protein: CATQPYGINYGYTF
CDR3 length: 14
V gene: TRBV7-8
clone size: many
D gene: -
J gene: TRBJ1-2

CDR3 DNA: TGTGCCATCAGCCAGGACAGGTATAGCAATCAGCCCCAGCATTTT
CDR3 protein: CAISQDRYSNQPQHF
CDR3 length: 15
V gene: TRBV10-3
clone size: -
D gene: TRBD1
J gene: TRBJ1-5